Sequencing of this T cell receptor (beta chain) was carried out in a study of blood T cell repertoires in COVID-19. About the research overall: The United States, Italy and Spain were the sources of the acute and convalescent COVID-19 samples. Sources were T cells, B-cell-depleted T cells, or PBMCs; the material itself was cDNA or gDNA.

Libraries were prepared by immunoSEQ multiplex PCR; TCRdb keeps only in-frame clonotypes and omits some of them. The table has 300,000 to 350,000 clones, approximately 90% seen once. CDR3 size: 16 residues. The germline CDR1 and CDR2 sequences are MNHNY and SVGAGI (reference sequence). The trim removed 5 bases at V and 1 base at J, leaving 5 bases unmatched. The sample comprised peripheral blood. V gene TRBV6-6 combines with J gene TRBJ2-2, with TRBD1 matching 9 bases. This TCR was sampled from a woman in her thirties with COVID-19, enrolled during active disease. The CDR3 DNA follows: TGTGCCAGCAGTCCTCCGGGACAGGGGAACACCGGGGAGCTGTTTTTT. The encoded protein is CASSPPGQGNTGELFF.